This T cell receptor beta chain was retrieved from a study of blood T cells in healthy people across ages. This CDR3 spans 13 amino acids. In germline, CDR1 is MNHNS, CDR2 SASEGT. Trimming stripped 2 bases from V and 9 bases from J, with 14 bases between. Through a sample-barcoded 5' primer and a J-beta primer mix, a second PCR was run for roughly 7 to 11 cycles. Unique molecular identifiers of 12 random nucleotides labeled each cDNA. In TCRdb, the 5' RACE reads were re-called with MiXCR into one record per CDR3 protein. The profile shows about 840,000 distinct CDR3 sequences, about 29% of them singletons. This clonotype appeared many times. This same sample was also taken into another study, of T cells of mothers and their children. That source adds: Over five children and their three healthy Caucasian mothers were the donors.

The TCR sequence derives from a woman between 35 and 50 years old in good health. This chain connects TRBV6-1 to TRBJ2-7; D possibly matches TRBD1 or TRBD2 (5 bases each). Sequenced sample: blood. As DNA, the CDR3 is TGTGCCAGCAGTGAACTTTCTGAGGGGAGGCAGTACTTC. Translating gives CASSELSEGRQYF.